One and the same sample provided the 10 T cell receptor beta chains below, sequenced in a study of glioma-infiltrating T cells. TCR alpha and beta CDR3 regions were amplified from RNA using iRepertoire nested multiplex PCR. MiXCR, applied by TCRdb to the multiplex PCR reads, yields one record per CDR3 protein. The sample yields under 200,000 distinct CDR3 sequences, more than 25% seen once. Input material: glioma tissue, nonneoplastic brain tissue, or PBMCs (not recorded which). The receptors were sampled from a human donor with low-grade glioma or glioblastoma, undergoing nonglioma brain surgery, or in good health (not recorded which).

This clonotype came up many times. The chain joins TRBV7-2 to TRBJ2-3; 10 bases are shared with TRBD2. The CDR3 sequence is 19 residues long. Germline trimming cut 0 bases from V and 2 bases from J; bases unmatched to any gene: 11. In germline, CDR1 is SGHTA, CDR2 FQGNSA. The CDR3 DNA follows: TGTGCCAGCAGCTTAGCGACAGGCCTCGGGACTAGCGTCACAGATACGCAGTATTTT. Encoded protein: CASSLATGLGTSVTDTQYF.

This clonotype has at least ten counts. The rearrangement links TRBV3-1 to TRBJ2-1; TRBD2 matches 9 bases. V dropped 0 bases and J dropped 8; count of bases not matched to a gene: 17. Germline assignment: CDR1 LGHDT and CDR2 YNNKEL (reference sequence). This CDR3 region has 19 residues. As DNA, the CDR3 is TGTGCCAGCAGCCAAGATTGGGCAGGGCACAGCGGGAGGCGCGATGAGCAGTTCTTC. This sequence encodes CASSQDWAGHSGRRDEQFF.

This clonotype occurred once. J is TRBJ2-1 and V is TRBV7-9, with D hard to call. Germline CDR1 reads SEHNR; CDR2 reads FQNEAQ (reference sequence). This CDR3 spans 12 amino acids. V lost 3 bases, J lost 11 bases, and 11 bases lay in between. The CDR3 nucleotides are TGTGCCAGCAGCTTTAAGGGTACAAAGCAGTTCTTC. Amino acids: CASSFKGTKQFF. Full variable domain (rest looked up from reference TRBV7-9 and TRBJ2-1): DTGVSQNPRHKITKRGQNVTFRCDPISEHNRLYWYRQTLGQGPEFLTYFQNEAQLEKSRLLSDRFSAERPKGSFSTLEIQRTEQGDSAMYLCASSFKGTKQFFGPGTRLTVL.

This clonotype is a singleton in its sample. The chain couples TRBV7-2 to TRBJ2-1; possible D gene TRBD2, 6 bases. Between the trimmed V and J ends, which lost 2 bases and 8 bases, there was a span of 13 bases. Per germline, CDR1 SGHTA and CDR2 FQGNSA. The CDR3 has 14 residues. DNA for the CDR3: TGTGCCAGCAGCTTACCGACTAGGAGTCATGAGCAGTTCTTC. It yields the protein CASSLPTRSHEQFF.

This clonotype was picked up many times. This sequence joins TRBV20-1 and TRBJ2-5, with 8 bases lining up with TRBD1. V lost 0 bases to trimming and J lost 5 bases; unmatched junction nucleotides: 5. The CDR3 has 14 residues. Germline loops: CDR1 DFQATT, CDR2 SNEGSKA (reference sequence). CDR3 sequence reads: CSARDLPGGETQYF. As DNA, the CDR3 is TGCAGTGCTAGAGACCTTCCAGGGGGCGAGACCCAGTACTTC.

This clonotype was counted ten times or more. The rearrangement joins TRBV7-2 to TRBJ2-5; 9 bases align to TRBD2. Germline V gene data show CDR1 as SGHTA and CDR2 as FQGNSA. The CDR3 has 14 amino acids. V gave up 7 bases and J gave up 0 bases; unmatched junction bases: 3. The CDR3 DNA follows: TGTGCCAGCATAAGGACTAGCGACCAAGAGACCCAGTACTTC. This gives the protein CASIRTSDQETQYF.

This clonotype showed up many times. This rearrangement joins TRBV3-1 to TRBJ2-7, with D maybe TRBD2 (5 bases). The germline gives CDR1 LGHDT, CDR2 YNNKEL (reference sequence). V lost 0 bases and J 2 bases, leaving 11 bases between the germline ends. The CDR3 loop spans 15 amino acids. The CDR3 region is CASSQERIGTYEQYF. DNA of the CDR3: TGTGCCAGCAGCCAAGAGAGGATCGGGACCTACGAGCAGTACTTC.

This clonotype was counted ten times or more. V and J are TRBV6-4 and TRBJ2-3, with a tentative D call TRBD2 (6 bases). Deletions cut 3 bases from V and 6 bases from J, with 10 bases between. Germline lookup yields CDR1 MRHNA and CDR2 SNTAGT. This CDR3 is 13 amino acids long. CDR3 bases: TGTGCCAGCAGTGAACTAGCTTCGGATACGCAGTATTTT. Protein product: CASSELASDTQYF.

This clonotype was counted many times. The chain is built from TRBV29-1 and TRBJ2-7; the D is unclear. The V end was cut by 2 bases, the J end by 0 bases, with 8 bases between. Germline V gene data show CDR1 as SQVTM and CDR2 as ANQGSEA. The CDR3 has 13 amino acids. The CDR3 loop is CSVEPLSSYEQYF. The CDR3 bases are TGCAGCGTTGAACCCCTAAGCTCCTACGAGCAGTACTTC.

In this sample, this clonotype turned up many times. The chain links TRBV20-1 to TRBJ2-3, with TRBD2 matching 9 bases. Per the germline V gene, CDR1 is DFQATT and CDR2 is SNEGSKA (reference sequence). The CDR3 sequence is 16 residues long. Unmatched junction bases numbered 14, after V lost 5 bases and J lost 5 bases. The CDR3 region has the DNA TGCAGTGCTCACGTCCTGGCGGGAGGGCGTAAAGATACGCAGTATTTT. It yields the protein CSAHVLAGGRKDTQYF.